This T cell receptor beta chain was observed in a study of blood T cell repertoires in COVID-19. Overall study: Acute-phase and convalescent COVID-19 samples originated in the United States, Italy and Spain. T cells, B-cell-depleted T cells, or PBMCs provided the cDNA or gDNA that served as material.

Seattle researchers signed up patients amid active infection and tracked them longitudinally. The CDR3 contains 16 residues. V lost 0 bases to trimming and J lost 7 bases, with 15 bases between them. The germline V gene has CDR1 LGHDT and CDR2 YNNKEL (reference sequence). Per the study methods: Reference gene primer amplification gave nucleated cell count estimates. The method was immunoSEQ multiplex PCR; TCRdb's version includes in-frame clones alone and lacks a portion of them. V and J calls and clone size follow that table, whereas D and trimming were derived from the DNA. This table holds roughly 180,000 clones, 75% to 90% found once.

The chain employs TRBV3-1 (or the pseudogene TRBV3-2) and TRBJ1-4, with D hard to call. The sequencing sample was made of peripheral blood. This TCR derives from a woman in her thirties or forties with COVID-19, enrolled during active disease. The CDR3 bases are TGTGCCAGCAGCCAAGATAAAACCCGGGTGGGTGAAAAACTGTTTTTT. This sequence encodes CASSQDKTRVGEKLFF.